The 4 T cell receptor beta chains below were found in one sample sequenced in a study of T-cell reconstitution after alpha-beta-depleted transplantation in children. Unique molecular identifiers were built into the TCRbeta library. TCRdb ran MiXCR on the PCR reads and lists one entry per CDR3 protein. Of about 870,000 distinct CDR3 sequences listed, about 15% are singletons. The sample in question was PBMCs, mostly from graft donor cells, obtained 360 days after TCRalphabeta/CD19-depleted stem cell transplant. The receptors here all came from a male patient younger than 18 who had a stem cell transplant for acute lymphoblastic leukemia, so the T cells may come from the graft donor.

The chain uses TRBV10-3 and TRBJ2-1; D possibly corresponds to TRBD2 (5 bases). Germline lookup yields CDR1 ENHRY and CDR2 SYGVKD. This CDR3 region has 15 residues. V lost 8 bases and J 1 base, leaving 15 bases between the germline ends. CDR3 protein: CAILKRTLSYNEQFF. The CDR3 DNA follows: TGTGCCATCTTGAAAAGGACTCTGTCCTACAATGAGCAGTTCTTC.

This clonotype was observed a few times. The chain is built from TRBV28 and TRBJ2-7; TRBD1 agrees at 11 bases. Trimming removed 5 bases from V and 4 bases from J; junction bases left unmatched: 7. The CDR3 extends over 15 amino acids. Germline CDR1 MDHEN, CDR2 SYDVKM. DNA for the CDR3: TGTGCCAGCAGTGCCCGGACAGGGGGCGGGTACGAGCAGTACTTC. As protein: CASSARTGGGYEQYF.

This clonotype was seen more than once but under ten times. The CDR3 spells CAIREHGELFF. The CDR3 DNA is TGTGCCATCAGAGAGCACGGGGAGCTGTTTTTT. This chain joins TRBV10-3 and TRBJ2-2, with unresolved D. The CDR3 has 11 amino acids. Trimming stripped 6 bases from V and 7 bases from J, with 6 bases between. Germline V CDR1 and CDR2: ENHRY, SYGVKD.

The chain recombines TRBV7-7 with TRBJ2-7; maybe TRBD2 (7 bases). Trimming left V 5 bases short and J 6 bases short, with 20 bases between. The germline V gene has CDR1 SSHAT and CDR2 FNYEAQ (reference sequence). The CDR3 extends over 15 amino acids. For the CDR3, the DNA is TGTGCCAGCAGCCCGAGACTAGGGGGGAGGGCCGAGCAGTACTTC. It codes for CASSPRLGGRAEQYF.